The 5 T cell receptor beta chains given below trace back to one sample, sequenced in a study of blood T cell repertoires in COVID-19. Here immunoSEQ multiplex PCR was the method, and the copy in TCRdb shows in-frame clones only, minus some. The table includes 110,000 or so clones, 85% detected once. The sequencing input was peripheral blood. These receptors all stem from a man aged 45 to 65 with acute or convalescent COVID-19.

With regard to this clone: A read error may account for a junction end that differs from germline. The CDR3 loop is CASSRTRTGDSHEQYF. In DNA form, the CDR3 reads TGTGCCAGCTCCCGAACCAGGACAGGGGACTCCCACGAGCAGTACTTC. The chain is built from TRBV18 and TRBJ2-7; 9 nucleotides agree with TRBD1. The germline CDR1 and CDR2 sequences are KGHSH and LQKENI. The CDR3 runs to 16 residues.

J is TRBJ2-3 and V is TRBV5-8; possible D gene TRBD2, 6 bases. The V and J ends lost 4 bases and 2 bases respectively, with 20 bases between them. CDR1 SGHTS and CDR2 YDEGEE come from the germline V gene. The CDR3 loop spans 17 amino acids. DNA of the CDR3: TGTGCCAGCAGCAACCTTATCCTTAGCGGATACACAGATACGCAGTATTTT. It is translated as CASSNLILSGYTDTQYF.

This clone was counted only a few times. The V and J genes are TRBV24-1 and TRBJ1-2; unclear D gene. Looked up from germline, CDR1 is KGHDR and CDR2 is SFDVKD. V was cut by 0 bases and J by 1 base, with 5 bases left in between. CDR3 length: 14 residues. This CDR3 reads CATSDLTVNYGYTF. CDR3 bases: TGTGCCACCAGTGATTTGACAGTTAACTATGGCTACACCTTC.

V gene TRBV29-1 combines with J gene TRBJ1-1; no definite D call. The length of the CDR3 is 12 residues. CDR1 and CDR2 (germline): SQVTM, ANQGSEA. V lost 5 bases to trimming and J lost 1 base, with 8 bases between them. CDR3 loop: CSVLTRNTEAFF. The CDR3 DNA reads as TGCAGCGTTCTTACGAGGAACACTGAAGCTTTCTTT.

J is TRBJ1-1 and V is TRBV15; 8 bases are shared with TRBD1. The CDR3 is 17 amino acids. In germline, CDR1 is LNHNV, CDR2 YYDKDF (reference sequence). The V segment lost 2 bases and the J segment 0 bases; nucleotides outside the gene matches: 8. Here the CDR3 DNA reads TGTGCCACCAGCAGACCCACAGGGGGATTTATGAACACTGAAGCTTTCTTT. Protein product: CATSRPTGGFMNTEAFF.